The count of the clone carrying this TCR beta chain is one. Antigen: not known. V was trimmed by 0 bases and J by 3 bases, leaving 11 bases between them. The CDR3 is made up of 15 amino acids. Per the germline V gene, CDR1 is MNHEY and CDR2 is SVGAGI. This entry comes from a study of cytomegalovirus exposure and HLA in healthy donors. Study-wide results and limits: The authors listed roughly 150 TCR beta chains as cytomegalovirus-associated. Later, an analysis found that common viral pathogens appeared to be linked with several of the most significant clusters.

Vbeta (60) and Jbeta (13) primers were used in the PCR. This table comes from immunoSEQ multiplex PCR, and its TCRdb copy is limited to in-frame clones, with some not included. The sample has about 110,000 clones, about four fifths seen once. The sequence was collected from a man in his thirties or forties in good health and CMV-seropositive. This chain connects TRBV6-5 to TRBJ2-5; possible D gene TRBD2, 7 bases. Sequenced sample: PBMCs. This CDR3 is CASSYSGGGEETQYF. CDR3 coding DNA: TGTGCCAGCAGTTACTCGGGCGGGGGCGAAGAGACCCAGTACTTC.